Reported below is one T cell receptor beta chain. This sample is part of a study of blood T cell repertoires in COVID-19. Study overall: COVID-19 samples from acute and convalescent phases originated in the United States, Italy and Spain. Sample material is recorded as cDNA or gDNA derived from T cells, B-cell-depleted T cells, or PBMCs.

With 10 bases clipped from V and 0 bases from J, the junction kept 6 bases outside the gene matches. CDR1 and CDR2 (germline): LNHDA, SQIVND (reference sequence). CDR3 length: 13 amino acids. Original processing notes: Using reference gene primer amplification, nucleated cell counts were estimated. The assay was immunoSEQ multiplex PCR, and TCRdb's table has in-frame clones only and misses some. Clone size and V and J calls were adopted from that table, with D and trimming inferred from the DNA. The data show around 250,000 clones, with 70% to 90% seen just once and approximately 0.7% held by the top ten.

This sequence joins TRBV19 and TRBJ2-7, with TRBD2 identical over 7 bases. This clonotype was sampled from a human donor in a cohort sampled during active COVID-19. Sequencing used peripheral blood. The CDR3 region is CATQRDPSYEQYF. The CDR3 DNA is TGTGCCACCCAGCGGGACCCCTCCTACGAGCAGTACTTC.